This T cell receptor beta chain was captured by sequencing in a study of neurological immune-mediated disorders. MiXCR was run by TCRdb on the 5' RACE reads, yielding one entry per CDR3 protein. The table lists about 20,000 distinct CDR3 sequences, about 10% of them singletons. The CDR3 is made up of 15 amino acids. Germline values: CDR1 SGHRS, CDR2 YFSETQ. V dropped 4 bases and J dropped 4; count of bases not matched to a gene: 7. This clonotype was detected ten times or more. The study built unsorted libraries from 2 million PBMCs kept at -80 C. The sequencing input was PBMCs. This rearrangement joins TRBV5-1 to TRBJ2-1; TRBD2 agrees at 8 bases. The TCR was taken from a woman aged 55-75 years with HTLV-1-associated myelopathy (HAM/TSP). The CDR3 nucleotides are TGCGCCAGCAGCCCGGTGGCGGGGGGTTACAATGAGCAGTTCTTC. Translated, it gives CASSPVAGGYNEQFF. The whole variable domain, remainder taken from reference TRBV5-1 and TRBJ2-1, is KAGVTQTPRYLIKTRGQQVTLSCSPISGHRSVSWYQQTPGQGLQFLFEYFSETQRNKGNFPGRFSGRQFSNSRSEMNVSTLELGDSALYLCASSPVAGGYNEQFFGPGTRLTVL.